The source of this TCR beta chain is a study of T cells after yellow fever vaccination. For the study at large: The authors prepared low-cell-number fractions using SMART-Seq v4 Ultra Low Input.

This clonotype was counted only a few times. Its antigen is still unknown. One entry per CDR3 protein results from TCRdb running MiXCR on the 5' RACE reads. The top ten hold 15% to 20% of the sample, which has about 320,000 distinct CDR3 sequences, 3.5% to 4.5% seen once. Study results and caveats: In FACS-sorted repertoires, abundant clonotypes from the bulk population could appear as contaminants. Few clonotypes appeared in both CD4 and CD8 compartments.

The source material was PBMCs, sampled 15 days after the yellow fever booster vaccination. The sequence derives from a man aged 18-30 years who received the YFV17D yellow fever vaccine.

The CDR3 coding sequence is TGCGCCAGCAGCTTGGGGTCGGACAGGAGCTATGGCTACACCTTC. Residues: CASSLGSDRSYGYTF. The genes are TRBV5-1 and TRBJ1-2; 7 nucleotides agree with TRBD1. Germline V gene data show CDR1 as SGHRS and CDR2 as YFSETQ. This CDR3 has 15 residues. J gave up 4 bases and V 0 bases, and 6 bases lay outside the gene matches.